This T cell receptor beta chain was sequenced in a study of control samples from healthy donors and cancer patients. CDR3 size: 14 residues. Per the germline V gene, CDR1 is LGHDT and CDR2 is YNNKEL (reference sequence). The ends lost 5 bases at V and 7 bases at J; junction bases unmatched: 9. TCRdb's copy holds only in-frame clones and misses some; the assay was immunoSEQ multiplex PCR. Seen here are roughly 100,000 clones, approximately 83% observed once, and the top ten hold roughly 13%. Material: blood. The receptor's source is a woman aged 50 to 60 in good health. The chain carries TRBV3-1 (or the pseudogene TRBV3-2) and TRBJ1-2, with 8 bases aligning to TRBD1. CDR3 coding DNA: TGTGCCAGCAGCTCGCAGGGACAGGTGGGTGGCTACACCTTC. Protein sequence: CASSSQGQVGGYTF.